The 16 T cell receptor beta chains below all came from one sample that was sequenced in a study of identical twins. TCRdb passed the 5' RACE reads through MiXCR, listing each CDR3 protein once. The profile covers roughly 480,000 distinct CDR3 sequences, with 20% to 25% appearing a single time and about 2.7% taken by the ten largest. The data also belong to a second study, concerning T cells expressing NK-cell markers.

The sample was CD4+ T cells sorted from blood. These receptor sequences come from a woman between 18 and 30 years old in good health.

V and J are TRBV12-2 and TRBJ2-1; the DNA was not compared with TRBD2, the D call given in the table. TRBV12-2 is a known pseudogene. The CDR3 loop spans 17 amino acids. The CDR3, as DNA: TGTGCAAGTCGCTTGGACCTACCGGGACTAGCGGTAATGGAGCAGTTCTTC. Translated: CASRLDLPGLAVMEQFF.

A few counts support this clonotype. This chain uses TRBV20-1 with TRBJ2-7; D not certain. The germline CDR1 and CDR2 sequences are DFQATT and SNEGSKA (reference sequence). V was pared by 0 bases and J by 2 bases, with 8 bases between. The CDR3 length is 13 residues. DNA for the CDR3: TGCAGTGCTAGAGATTACGGACCCTACGAGCAGTACTTC. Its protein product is CSARDYGPYEQYF.

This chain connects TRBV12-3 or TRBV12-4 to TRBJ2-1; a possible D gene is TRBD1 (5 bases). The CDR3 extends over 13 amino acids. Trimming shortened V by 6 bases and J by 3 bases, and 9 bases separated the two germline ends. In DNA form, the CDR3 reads TGTGCCAGCAGACTGACAGACTACAATGAGCAGTTCTTC. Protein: CASRLTDYNEQFF.

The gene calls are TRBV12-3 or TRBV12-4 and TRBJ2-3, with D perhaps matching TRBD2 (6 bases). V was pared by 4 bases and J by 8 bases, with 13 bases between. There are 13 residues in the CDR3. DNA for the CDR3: TGTGCCAGCAGTTCTCGGGACTTCAGTACGCAGTATTTT. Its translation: CASSSRDFSTQYF.

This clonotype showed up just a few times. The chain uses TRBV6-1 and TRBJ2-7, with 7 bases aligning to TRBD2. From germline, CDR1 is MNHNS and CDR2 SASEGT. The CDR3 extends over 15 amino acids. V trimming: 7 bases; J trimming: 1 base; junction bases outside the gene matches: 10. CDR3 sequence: CASIVGSSGSYEQYF. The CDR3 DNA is TGTGCCAGCATTGTAGGTTCTAGCGGTTCCTACGAGCAGTACTTC.

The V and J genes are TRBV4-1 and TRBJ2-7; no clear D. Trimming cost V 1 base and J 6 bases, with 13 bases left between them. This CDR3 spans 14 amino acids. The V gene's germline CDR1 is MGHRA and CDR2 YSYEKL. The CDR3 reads CASSQGTVLAEQYF. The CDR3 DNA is TGCGCCAGCAGCCAAGGGACGGTGTTAGCCGAGCAGTACTTC.

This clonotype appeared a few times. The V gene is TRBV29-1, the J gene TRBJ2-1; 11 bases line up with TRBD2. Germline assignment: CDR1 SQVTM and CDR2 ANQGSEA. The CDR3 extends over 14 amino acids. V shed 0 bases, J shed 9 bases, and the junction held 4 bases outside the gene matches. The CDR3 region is CSVEDSGGASEQFF. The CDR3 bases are TGCAGCGTTGAAGATAGCGGGGGGGCGAGTGAGCAGTTCTTC.

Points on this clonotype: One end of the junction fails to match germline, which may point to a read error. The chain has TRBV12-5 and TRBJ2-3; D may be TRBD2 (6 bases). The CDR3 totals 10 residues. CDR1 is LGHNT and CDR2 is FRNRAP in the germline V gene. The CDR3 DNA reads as TGTGCTAGTGGGGAAGCGGGCCCCGGGTTT. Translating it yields CASGEAGPGF.

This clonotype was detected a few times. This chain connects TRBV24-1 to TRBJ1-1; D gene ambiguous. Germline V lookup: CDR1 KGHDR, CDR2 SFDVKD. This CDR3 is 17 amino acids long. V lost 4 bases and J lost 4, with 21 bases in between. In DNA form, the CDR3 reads TGTGCCACCAGTGAACCCAATAAGCGGCAGGCGGGCACTGAAGCTTTCTTT. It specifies CATSEPNKRQAGTEAFF.

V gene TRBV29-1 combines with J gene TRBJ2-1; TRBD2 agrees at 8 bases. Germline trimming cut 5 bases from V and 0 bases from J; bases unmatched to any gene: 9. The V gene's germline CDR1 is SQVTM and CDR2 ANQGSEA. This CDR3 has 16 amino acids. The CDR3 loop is CSVSPAGVFSYNEQFF. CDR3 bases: TGCAGCGTTTCCCCAGCGGGGGTTTTCTCCTACAATGAGCAGTTCTTC.

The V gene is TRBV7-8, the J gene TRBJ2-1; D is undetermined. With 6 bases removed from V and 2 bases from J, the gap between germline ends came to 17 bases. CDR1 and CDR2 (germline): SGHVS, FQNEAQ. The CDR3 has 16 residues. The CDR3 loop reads CASRDPRTTTYNEQFF. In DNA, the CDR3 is TGTGCCAGCAGAGACCCAAGGACGACCACCTACAATGAGCAGTTCTTC.

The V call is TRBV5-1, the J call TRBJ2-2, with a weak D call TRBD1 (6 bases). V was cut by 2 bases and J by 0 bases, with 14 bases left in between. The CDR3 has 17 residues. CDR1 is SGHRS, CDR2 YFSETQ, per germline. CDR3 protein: CASSLRTAKTNTGELFF. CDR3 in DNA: TGCGCCAGCAGCTTACGGACAGCCAAGACGAACACCGGGGAGCTGTTTTTT.

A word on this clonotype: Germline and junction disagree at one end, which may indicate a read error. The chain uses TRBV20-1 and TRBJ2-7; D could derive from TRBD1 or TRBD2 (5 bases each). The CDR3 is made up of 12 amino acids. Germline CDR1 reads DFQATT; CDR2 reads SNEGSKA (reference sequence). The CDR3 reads CSATRDRYEQYF. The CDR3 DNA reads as TGCAGCGCTACCCGGGACCGCTACGAGCAGTACTTC.

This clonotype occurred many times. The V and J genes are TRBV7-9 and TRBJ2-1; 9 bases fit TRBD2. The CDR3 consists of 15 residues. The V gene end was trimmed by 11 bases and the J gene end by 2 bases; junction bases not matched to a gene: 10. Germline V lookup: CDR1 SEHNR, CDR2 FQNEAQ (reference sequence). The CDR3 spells CASSTGTSPYNEQFF. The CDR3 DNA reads TGTGCCTCGTCGACCGGGACTAGCCCCTACAATGAGCAGTTCTTC.

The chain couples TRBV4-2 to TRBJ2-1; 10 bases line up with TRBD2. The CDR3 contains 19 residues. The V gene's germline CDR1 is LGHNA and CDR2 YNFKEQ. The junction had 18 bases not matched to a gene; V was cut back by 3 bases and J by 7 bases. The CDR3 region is CASSHLTTQAGGPRNEQFF. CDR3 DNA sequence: TGTGCCAGCAGCCATCTCACCACCCAAGCGGGAGGGCCGAGGAATGAGCAGTTCTTC.

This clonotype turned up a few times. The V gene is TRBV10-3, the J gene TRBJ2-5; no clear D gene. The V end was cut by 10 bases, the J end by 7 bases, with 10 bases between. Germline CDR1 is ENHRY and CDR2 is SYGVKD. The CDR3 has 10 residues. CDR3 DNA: TGTGCCAACCGCGTGGGGACCCAGTACTTC. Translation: CANRVGTQYF.